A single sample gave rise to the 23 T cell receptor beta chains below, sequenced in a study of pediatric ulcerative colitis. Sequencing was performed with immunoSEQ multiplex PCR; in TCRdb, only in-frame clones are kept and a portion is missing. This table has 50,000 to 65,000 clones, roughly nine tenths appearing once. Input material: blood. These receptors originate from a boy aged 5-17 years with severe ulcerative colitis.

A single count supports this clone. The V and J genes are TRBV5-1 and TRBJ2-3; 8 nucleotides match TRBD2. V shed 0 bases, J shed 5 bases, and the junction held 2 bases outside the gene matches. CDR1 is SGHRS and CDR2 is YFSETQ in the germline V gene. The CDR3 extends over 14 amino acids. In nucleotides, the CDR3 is TGCGCCAGCAGCTTGGCCGGGAGGGAAGATACGCAGTATTTT. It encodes CASSLAGREDTQYF. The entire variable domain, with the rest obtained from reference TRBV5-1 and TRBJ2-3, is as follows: KAGVTQTPRYLIKTRGQQVTLSCSPISGHRSVSWYQQTPGQGLQFLFEYFSETQRNKGNFPGRFSGRQFSNSRSEMNVSTLELGDSALYLCASSLAGREDTQYFGPGTRLTVL.

The CDR3 DNA follows: TGTGCCAGCATGGGCCCCCCAAATCAGCCCCAGCATTTT. This encodes CASMGPPNQPQHF. The chain recombines TRBV2 with TRBJ1-5; D uncertain. There are 13 residues in the CDR3. Germline V gene sequence: CDR1 SNHLY, CDR2 FYNNEI. Trimming left V 7 bases short and J 4 bases short, with 11 bases between.

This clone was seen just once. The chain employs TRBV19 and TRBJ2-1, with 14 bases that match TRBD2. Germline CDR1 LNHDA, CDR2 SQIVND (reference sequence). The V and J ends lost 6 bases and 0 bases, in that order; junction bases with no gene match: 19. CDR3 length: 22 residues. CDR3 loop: CASSLPGLAGGREILSYNEQFF. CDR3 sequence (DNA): TGTGCCAGTAGCCTCCCCGGACTAGCGGGAGGAAGGGAAATCCTCTCCTACAATGAGCAGTTCTTC.

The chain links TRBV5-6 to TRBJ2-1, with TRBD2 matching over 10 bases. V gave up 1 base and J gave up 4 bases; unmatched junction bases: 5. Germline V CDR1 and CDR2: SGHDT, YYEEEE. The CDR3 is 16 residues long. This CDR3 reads CASSLYSSGRYNEQFF. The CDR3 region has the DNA TGTGCCAGCAGCTTGTATTCTAGCGGGAGATACAATGAGCAGTTCTTC.

The CDR3 loop is CAWIPNPPGKEKLFF. The CDR3 coding sequence is TGTGCCTGGATACCTAACCCCCCAGGGAAGGAAAAACTGTTTTTT. The chain employs TRBV30 and TRBJ1-4; tentatively, D is TRBD1 (5 bases). Germline CDR1 and CDR2: GTSNPN and SVGIG (reference sequence). Trimming cost V 4 bases and J 8 bases, with 20 bases left between them. CDR3 length equals 15 residues.

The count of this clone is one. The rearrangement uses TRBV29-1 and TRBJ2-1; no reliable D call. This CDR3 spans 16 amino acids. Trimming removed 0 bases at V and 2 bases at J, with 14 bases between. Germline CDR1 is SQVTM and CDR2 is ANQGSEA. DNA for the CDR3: TGCAGCGTTGAAGATTCGGTGGCGGCCGCCTACAATGAGCAGTTCTTC. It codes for CSVEDSVAAAYNEQFF.

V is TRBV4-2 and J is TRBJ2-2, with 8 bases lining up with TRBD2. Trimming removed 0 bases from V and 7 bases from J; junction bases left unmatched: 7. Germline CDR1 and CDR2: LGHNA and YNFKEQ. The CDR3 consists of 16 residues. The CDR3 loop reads CASSQEGGRSVGELFF. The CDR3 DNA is TGTGCCAGCAGCCAAGAAGGCGGGAGGTCGGTCGGGGAGCTGTTTTTT.

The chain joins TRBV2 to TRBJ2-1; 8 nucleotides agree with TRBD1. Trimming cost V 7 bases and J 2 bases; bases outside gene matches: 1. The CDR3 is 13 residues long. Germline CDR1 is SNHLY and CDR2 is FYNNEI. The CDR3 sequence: CASTGQAYNEQFF. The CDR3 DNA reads TGTGCCAGCACGGGACAGGCCTACAATGAGCAGTTCTTC.

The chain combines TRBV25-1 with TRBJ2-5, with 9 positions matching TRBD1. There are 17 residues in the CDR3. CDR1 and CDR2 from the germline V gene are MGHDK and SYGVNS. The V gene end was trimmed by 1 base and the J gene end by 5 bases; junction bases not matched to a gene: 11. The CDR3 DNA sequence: TGTGCCAGCAGTGAATTCGGAGGACAGGGGATTGGGGAGACCCAGTACTTC. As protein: CASSEFGGQGIGETQYF.

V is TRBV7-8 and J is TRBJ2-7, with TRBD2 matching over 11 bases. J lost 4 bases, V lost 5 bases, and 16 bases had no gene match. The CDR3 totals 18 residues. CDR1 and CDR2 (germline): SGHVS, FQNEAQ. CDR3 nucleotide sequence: TGTGCCAGCAGCCCATTTACTAAAACTAGCGGGAGTTTGTACGAGCAGTACTTC. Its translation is CASSPFTKTSGSLYEQYF.

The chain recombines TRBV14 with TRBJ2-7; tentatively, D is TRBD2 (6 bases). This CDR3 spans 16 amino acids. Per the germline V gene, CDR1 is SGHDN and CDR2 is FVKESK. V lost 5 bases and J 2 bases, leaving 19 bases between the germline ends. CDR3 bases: TGTGCCAGCAGCGCCGGGGGTTATCAGCGAACCTACGAGCAGTACTTC. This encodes CASSAGGYQRTYEQYF.

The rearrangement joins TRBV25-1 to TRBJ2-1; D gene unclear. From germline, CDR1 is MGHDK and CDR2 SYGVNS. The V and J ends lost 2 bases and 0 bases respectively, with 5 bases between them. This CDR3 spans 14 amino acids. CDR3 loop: CASSEQSSYNEQFF. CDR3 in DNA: TGTGCCAGCAGTGAACAGAGCTCCTACAATGAGCAGTTCTTC.

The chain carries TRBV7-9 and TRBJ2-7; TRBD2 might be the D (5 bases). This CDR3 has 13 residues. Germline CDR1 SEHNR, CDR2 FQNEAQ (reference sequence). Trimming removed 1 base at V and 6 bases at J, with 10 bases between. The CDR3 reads CASSLDAEVEQYF. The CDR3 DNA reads TGTGCCAGCAGCTTAGACGCGGAGGTCGAGCAGTACTTC.

The CDR3 loop is CASSPPAGSSYEQYF. The CDR3, as DNA: TGTGCCAGCTCACCACCTGCAGGCAGCTCCTACGAGCAGTACTTC. The chain recombines TRBV18 with TRBJ2-7; D is undetermined. The CDR3 extends over 15 amino acids. Germline CDR1 is KGHSH and CDR2 is LQKENI. Trimming cost V 0 bases and J 0 bases, with 9 bases left between them.

CDR3 region: CASSVDQAYYGYTF. CDR3 DNA: TGTGCCAGCAGCGTAGACCAGGCCTACTATGGCTACACCTTC. The V gene is TRBV9, the J gene TRBJ1-2; the D is unclear. V was pared by 0 bases and J by 3 bases, with 9 bases between. In germline, CDR1 is SGDLS, CDR2 YYNGEE. The CDR3 spans 14 residues. Supplemented by reference TRBV9 and TRBJ1-2, the full variable domain reads DSGVTQTPKHLITATGQRVTLRCSPRSGDLSVYWYQQSLDQGLQFLIQYYNGEERAKGNILERFSAQQFPDLHSELNLSSLELGDSALYFCASSVDQAYYGYTFGSGTRLTVV.

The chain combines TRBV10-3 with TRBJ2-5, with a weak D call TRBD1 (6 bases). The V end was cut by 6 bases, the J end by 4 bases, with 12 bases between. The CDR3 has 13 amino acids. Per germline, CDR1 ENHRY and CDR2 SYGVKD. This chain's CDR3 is CAIRKQGGETQYF. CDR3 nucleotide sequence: TGTGCCATCAGAAAACAGGGTGGAGAGACCCAGTACTTC.

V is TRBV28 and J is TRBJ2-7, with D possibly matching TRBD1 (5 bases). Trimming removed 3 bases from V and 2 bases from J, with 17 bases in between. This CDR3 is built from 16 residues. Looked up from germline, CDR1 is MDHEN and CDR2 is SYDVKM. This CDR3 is CASSFSYRTLTYEQYF. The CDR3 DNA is TGTGCCAGCAGTTTCAGCTACAGGACGTTAACCTACGAGCAGTACTTC. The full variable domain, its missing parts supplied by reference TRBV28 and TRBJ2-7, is DVKVTQSSRYLVKRTGEKVFLECVQDMDHENMFWYRQDPGLGLRLIYFSYDVKMKEKGDIPEGYSVSREKKERFSLILESASTNQTSMYLCASSFSYRTLTYEQYFGPGTRLTVT.

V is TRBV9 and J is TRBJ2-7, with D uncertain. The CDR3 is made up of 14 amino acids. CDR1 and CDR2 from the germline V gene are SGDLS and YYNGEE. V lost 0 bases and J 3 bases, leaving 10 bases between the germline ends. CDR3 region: CASSVGGTGYEQYF. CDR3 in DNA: TGTGCCAGCAGCGTAGGCGGTACTGGCTACGAGCAGTACTTC.

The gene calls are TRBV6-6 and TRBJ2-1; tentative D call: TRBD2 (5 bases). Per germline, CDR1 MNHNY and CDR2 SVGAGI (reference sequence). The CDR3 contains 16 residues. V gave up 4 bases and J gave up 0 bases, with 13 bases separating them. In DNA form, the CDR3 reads TGTGCCAGCAGTTTATCTGGAGGTGTCTCCTACAATGAGCAGTTCTTC. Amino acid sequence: CASSLSGGVSYNEQFF.

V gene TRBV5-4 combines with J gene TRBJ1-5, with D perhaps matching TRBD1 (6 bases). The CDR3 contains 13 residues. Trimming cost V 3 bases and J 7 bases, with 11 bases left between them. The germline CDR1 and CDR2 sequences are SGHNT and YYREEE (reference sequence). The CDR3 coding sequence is TGTGCCAGCAGCTCAACAGGGCAACAGCCCCAGCATTTT. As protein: CASSSTGQQPQHF.

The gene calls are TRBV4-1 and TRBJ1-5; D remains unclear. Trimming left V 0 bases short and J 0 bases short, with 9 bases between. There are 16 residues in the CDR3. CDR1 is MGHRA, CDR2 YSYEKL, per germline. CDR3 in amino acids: CASSQEGGHSNQPQHF. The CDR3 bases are TGCGCCAGCAGCCAAGAAGGAGGGCATAGCAATCAGCCCCAGCATTTT.

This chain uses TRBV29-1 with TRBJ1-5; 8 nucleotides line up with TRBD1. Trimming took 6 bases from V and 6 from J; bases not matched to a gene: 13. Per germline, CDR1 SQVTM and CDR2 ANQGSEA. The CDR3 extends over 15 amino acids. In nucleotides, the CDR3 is TGCAGCGTCAGAGAGACAGGGGTGGCTGGTCAGCCCCAGCATTTT. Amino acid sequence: CSVRETGVAGQPQHF.

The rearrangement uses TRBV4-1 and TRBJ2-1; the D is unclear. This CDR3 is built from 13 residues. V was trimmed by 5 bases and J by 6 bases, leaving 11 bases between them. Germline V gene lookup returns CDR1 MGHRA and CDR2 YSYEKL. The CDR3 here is CASSESRSNEQFF. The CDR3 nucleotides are TGCGCCAGCAGCGAATCTAGGTCCAATGAGCAGTTCTTC.